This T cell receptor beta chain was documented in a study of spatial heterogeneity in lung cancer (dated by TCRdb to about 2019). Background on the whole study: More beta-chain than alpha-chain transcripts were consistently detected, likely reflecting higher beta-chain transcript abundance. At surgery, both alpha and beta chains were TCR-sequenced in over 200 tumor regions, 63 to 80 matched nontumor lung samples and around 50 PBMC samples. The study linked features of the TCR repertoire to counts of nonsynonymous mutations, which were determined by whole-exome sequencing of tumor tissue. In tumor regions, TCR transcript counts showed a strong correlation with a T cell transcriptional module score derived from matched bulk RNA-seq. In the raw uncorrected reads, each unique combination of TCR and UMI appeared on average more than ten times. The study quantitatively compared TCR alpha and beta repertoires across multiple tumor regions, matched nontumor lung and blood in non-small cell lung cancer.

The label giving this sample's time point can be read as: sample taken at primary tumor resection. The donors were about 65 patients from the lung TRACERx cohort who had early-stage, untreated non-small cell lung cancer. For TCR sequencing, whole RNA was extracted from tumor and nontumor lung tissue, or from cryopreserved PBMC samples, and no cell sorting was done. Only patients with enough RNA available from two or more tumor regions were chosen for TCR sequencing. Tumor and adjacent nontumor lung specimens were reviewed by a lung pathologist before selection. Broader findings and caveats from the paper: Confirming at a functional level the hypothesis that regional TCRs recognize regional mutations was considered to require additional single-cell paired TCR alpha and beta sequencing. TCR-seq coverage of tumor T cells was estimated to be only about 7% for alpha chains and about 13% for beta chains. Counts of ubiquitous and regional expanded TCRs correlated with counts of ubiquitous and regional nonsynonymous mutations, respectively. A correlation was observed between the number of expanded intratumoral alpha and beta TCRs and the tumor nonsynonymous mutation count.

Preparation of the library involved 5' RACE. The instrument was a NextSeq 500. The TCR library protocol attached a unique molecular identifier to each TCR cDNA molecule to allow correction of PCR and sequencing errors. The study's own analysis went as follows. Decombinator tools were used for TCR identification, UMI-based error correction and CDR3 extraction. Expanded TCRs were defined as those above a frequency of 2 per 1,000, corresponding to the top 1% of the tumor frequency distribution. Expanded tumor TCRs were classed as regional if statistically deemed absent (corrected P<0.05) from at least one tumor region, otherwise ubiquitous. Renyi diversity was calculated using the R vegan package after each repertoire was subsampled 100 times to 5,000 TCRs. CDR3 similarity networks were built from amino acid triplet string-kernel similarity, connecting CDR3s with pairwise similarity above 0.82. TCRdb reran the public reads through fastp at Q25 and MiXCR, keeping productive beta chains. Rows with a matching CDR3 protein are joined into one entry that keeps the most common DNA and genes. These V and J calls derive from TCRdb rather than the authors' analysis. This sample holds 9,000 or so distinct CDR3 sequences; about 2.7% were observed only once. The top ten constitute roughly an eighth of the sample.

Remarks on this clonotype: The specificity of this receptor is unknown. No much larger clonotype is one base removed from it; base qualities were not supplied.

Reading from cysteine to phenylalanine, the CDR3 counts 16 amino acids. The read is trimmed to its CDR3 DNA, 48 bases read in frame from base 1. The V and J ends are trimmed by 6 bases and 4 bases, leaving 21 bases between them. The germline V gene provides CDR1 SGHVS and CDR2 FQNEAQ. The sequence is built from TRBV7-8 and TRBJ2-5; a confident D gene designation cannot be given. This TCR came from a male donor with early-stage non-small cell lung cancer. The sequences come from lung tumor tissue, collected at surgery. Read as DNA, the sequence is TGTGCCAGCAGGTCAAACTCCGACACCCCCAGAGAGACCCAGTACTTC. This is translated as CASRSNSDTPRETQYF.